The 17 T cell receptor beta chains below were found in one sample sequenced in a study of cytomegalovirus exposure and HLA in healthy donors. Sequenced by immunoSEQ multiplex PCR; TCRdb stores in-frame clones only, minus some. This table has hundreds of thousands of clones, approximately 87% appearing once. Sequenced material: PBMCs. These receptors came from a woman aged 18-29 years in good health and CMV-seronegative.

CDR3 protein: CASSENRGGRNEQFF. As DNA, the CDR3 is TGCGCCAGCAGTGAAAACAGGGGTGGAAGGAATGAGCAGTTCTTC. The chain employs TRBV10-1 and TRBJ2-1, with 7 bases lining up with TRBD1. Germline values: CDR1 WNHNN, CDR2 SYGVQD (reference sequence). V trimming: 3 bases; J trimming: 7 bases; junction bases outside the gene matches: 9. The CDR3 contains 15 residues.

This clone was counted a few times. The chain has TRBV19 and TRBJ1-6, with 9 positions matching TRBD1. Germline CDR1 is LNHDA and CDR2 is SQIVND (reference sequence). The ends lost 7 bases at V and 8 bases at J; junction bases unmatched: 3. This CDR3 has 13 amino acids. The CDR3 nucleotides are TGTGCCAGTATCCGGGACAGGGATTCACCCCTCCACTTT. It translates to CASIRDRDSPLHF.

This clone was seen a few times. This chain connects TRBV15 to TRBJ2-3; 8 bases fit TRBD1. The germline gives CDR1 LNHNV, CDR2 YYDKDF (reference sequence). V lost 2 bases to trimming and J lost 1 base; unmatched junction nucleotides: 8. This CDR3 is 17 amino acids long. DNA of the CDR3: TGTGCCACCAGCAGAAGCGGACAGGGACACGGCACAGATACGCAGTATTTT. It is translated as CATSRSGQGHGTDTQYF.

V usage is TRBV28 and J usage is TRBJ1-2; a weak D match, TRBD1 (5 bases). The CDR3 has 14 residues. Germline CDR1 is MDHEN and CDR2 is SYDVKM. V lost 7 bases, J lost 2 bases, and 14 bases lay in between. The CDR3 DNA is TGTGCCAGCAAAGAAGCAGGGTTCAACTATGGCTACACCTTC. This sequence encodes CASKEAGFNYGYTF.

The chain uses TRBV27 and TRBJ2-7; the match to TRBD1 covers 7 bases. Germline trimming cut 2 bases from V and 3 bases from J; bases unmatched to any gene: 7. CDR1 and CDR2 from the germline V gene are MNHEY and SMNVEV (reference sequence). This CDR3 is built from 15 residues. Here the CDR3 reads CASSLRETGLYEQYF. CDR3 DNA sequence: TGTGCCAGCAGTTTAAGGGAGACAGGGCTCTACGAGCAGTACTTC.

The chain carries TRBV19 and TRBJ2-1; TRBD2 agrees at 7 bases. The CDR3 totals 17 residues. V lost 3 bases and J lost 3; bases outside the gene matches: 11. Germline loops: CDR1 LNHDA, CDR2 SQIVND (reference sequence). As DNA, the CDR3 is TGTGCCAGTAGTATCCGGGACTACCCGACGAACTACAATGAGCAGTTCTTC. Translating it yields CASSIRDYPTNYNEQFF.

The chain links TRBV30 to TRBJ1-2; D not resolved. Germline CDR1 is GTSNPN and CDR2 is SVGIG (reference sequence). CDR3 length: 10 residues. V was shortened by 2 bases and J by 8 bases, with 6 bases between the two germline ends. The CDR3 is CAWSTVGYTF. The CDR3 nucleotides are TGTGCCTGGAGTACTGTGGGCTACACCTTC.

The rearrangement uses TRBV15 and TRBJ1-2; 7 nucleotides align to TRBD1. J gave up 6 bases and V 0 bases, and 7 bases lay outside the gene matches. The CDR3 has 15 residues. The germline V gene encodes CDR1 LNHNV and CDR2 YYDKDF (reference sequence). CDR3 bases: TGTGCCACCAGCAGAGATCGGGGACAGAAAAATGGCTACACCTTC. Protein product: CATSRDRGQKNGYTF.

V and J are TRBV14 and TRBJ2-7; 10 bases map to TRBD2. The CDR3 is made up of 15 amino acids. V shed 1 base and J 4 bases; nucleotides not matched to a gene: 4. CDR1 and CDR2 from the germline V gene are SGHDN and FVKESK. In nucleotides, the CDR3 is TGTGCCAGCAGCCAAGGGACTAGCGGCCTATACGAGCAGTACTTC. This translates into CASSQGTSGLYEQYF.

The V gene is TRBV11-2, the J gene TRBJ1-2; 8 bases line up with TRBD1. Germline CDR1 SGHAT, CDR2 FQNNGV. V gave up 4 bases and J gave up 8 bases; unmatched junction bases: 12. This CDR3 region has 15 residues. This CDR3 reads CASSSPRTGSGGYTF. The DNA for the CDR3 is TGTGCCAGCAGCTCTCCAAGGACAGGGTCAGGAGGCTACACCTTC.

The chain joins TRBV28 to TRBJ2-5; TRBD2 aligns across 9 bases. The CDR3 contains 16 residues. The germline gives CDR1 MDHEN, CDR2 SYDVKM. Trimming at V came to 8 bases and at J to 5 bases, leaving 15 bases not matched to a gene. DNA of the CDR3: TGTGCCAGCTCCAGTGCAGGAGCGGGAGGAGGGGAGACCCAGTACTTC. It codes for CASSSAGAGGGETQYF.

The genes are TRBV5-1 and TRBJ2-1; 14 nucleotides align to TRBD2. The CDR3 has 15 amino acids. Germline V gives CDR1 SGHRS, CDR2 YFSETQ. V lost 4 bases to trimming and J lost 5 bases; unmatched junction nucleotides: 2. CDR3 amino acids: CASSEGLAGDNEQFF. The DNA of the CDR3 is TGCGCCAGCAGCGAGGGACTAGCGGGAGACAATGAGCAGTTCTTC.

This chain connects TRBV5-6 to TRBJ2-1; TRBD2 matches 10 bases. The germline CDR1 and CDR2 sequences are SGHDT and YYEEEE. The CDR3 covers 14 residues. Trimming removed 0 bases from V and 10 bases from J; junction bases left unmatched: 4. In nucleotides, the CDR3 is TGTGCCAGCAGCTTGGTTCTAGCGGGAGACGAGCAGTTCTTC. As protein: CASSLVLAGDEQFF.

V usage is TRBV28 and J usage is TRBJ2-7; 7 bases fit TRBD2. CDR3 length: 13 amino acids. V shed 6 bases and J 6 bases; nucleotides not matched to a gene: 8. The germline CDR1 and CDR2 sequences are MDHEN and SYDVKM. In DNA form, the CDR3 reads TGTGCCAGCAGCACGCGGCGGGAGACCGAGCAGTACTTC. It is translated as CASSTRRETEQYF.

Notes on this clone: Other DNA sequences in the same sample also yield this CDR3. The chain uses TRBV11-3 and TRBJ1-1, with D tentatively TRBD1 (5 bases). The CDR3 covers 13 residues. Trimming stripped 5 bases from V and 1 base from J, with 8 bases between. Germline V gene lookup returns CDR1 SGHNT and CDR2 YENEEA. CDR3 in DNA: TGTGCCAGCAGCCTCGGACAGAACACTGAAGCTTTCTTT. Amino acid sequence: CASSLGQNTEAFF.

Turning to this clone: Other DNA sequences from this sample encode an identical CDR3 as well. This sequence joins TRBV7-2 and TRBJ2-7; 7 positions agree with TRBD2. The CDR3 totals 14 residues. Per the germline V gene, CDR1 is SGHTA and CDR2 is FQGNSA. The V segment lost 2 bases and the J segment 4 bases; nucleotides outside the gene matches: 5. The chain's CDR3 is CASSLTPGGYEQYF. DNA for the CDR3: TGTGCCAGCAGCTTAACCCCGGGGGGATACGAGCAGTACTTC.

The chain carries TRBV6-6 and TRBJ2-7, with D perhaps TRBD2 (7 bases). V lost 10 bases, J lost 2 bases, and 21 bases lay in between. This CDR3 is 15 amino acids long. Germline V gene data show CDR1 as MNHNY and CDR2 as SVGAGI (reference sequence). The CDR3 DNA is TGTGCCACGGGGCGGGGAGGGGGTTTAGCCTACGAGCAGTACTTC. It translates to CATGRGGGLAYEQYF.